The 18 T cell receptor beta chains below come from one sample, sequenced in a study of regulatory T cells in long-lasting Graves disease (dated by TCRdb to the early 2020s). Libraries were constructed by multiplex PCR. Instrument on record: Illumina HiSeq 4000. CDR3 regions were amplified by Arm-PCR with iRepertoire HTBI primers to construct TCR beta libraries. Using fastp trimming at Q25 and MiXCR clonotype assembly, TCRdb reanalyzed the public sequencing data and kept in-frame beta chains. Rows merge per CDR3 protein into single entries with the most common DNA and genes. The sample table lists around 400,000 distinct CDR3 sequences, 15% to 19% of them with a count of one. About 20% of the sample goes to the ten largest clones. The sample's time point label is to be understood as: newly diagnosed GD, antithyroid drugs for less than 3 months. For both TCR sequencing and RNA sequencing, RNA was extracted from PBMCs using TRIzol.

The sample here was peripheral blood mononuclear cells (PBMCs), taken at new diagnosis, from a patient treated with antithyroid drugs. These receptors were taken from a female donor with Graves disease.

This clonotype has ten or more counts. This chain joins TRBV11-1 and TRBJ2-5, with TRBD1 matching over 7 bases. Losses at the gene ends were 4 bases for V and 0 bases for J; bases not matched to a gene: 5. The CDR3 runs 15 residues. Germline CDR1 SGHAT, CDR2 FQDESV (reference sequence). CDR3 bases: TGTGCCAGCAGCTACCTGACAGGGTACCAAGAGACCCAGTACTTC. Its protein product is CASSYLTGYQETQYF. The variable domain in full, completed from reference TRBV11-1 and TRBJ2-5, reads EAEVAQSPRYKITEKSQAVAFWCDPISGHATLYWYRQILGQGPELLVQFQDESVVDDSQLPKDRFSAERLKGVDSTLKIQPAELGDSAMYLCASSYLTGYQETQYFGPGTRLLVL.

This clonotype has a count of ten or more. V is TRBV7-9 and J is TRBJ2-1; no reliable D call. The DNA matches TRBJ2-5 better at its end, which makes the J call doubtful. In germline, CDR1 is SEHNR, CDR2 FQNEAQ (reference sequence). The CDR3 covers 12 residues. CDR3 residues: CASISTLETQYF. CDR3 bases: TGTGCCAGCATATCTACCCTAGAGACCCAGTACTTC.

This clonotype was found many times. In DNA form, the CDR3 reads TGCGCCAGCAGCCAATCTGGACAGGGAGAGCAGTTCTTC. Translating gives CASSQSGQGEQFF. The rearrangement uses TRBV5-1 and TRBJ2-1; TRBD1 matches 8 bases. The CDR3 spans 13 residues. V trimming: 4 bases; J trimming: 10 bases; junction bases outside the gene matches: 7. The germline CDR1 and CDR2 sequences are SGHRS and YFSETQ.

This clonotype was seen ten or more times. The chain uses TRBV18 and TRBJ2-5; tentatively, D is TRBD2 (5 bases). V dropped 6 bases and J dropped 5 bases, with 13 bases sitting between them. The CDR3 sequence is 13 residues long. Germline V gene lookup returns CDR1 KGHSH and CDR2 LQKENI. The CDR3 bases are TGTGCCAGCTCGTCGGTCAGGAGGGAGACCCAGTACTTC. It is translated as CASSSVRRETQYF.

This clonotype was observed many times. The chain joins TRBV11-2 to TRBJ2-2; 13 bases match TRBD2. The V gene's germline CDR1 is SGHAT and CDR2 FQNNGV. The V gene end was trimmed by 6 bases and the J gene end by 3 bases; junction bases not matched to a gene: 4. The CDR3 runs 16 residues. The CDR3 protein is CASRTSGGADTGELFF. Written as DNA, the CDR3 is TGTGCCAGCAGAACTAGCGGGGGGGCCGACACCGGGGAGCTGTTTTTT. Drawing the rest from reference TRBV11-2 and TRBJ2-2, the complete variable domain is EAGVAQSPRYKIIEKRQSVAFWCNPISGHATLYWYQQILGQGPKLLIQFQNNGVVDDSQLPKDRFSAERLKGVDSTLKIQPAKLEDSAVYLCASRTSGGADTGELFFGEGSRLTVL.

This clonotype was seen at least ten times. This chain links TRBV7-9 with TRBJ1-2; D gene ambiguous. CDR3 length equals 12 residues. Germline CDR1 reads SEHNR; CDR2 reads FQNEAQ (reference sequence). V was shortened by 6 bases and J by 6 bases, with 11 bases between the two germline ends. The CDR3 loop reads CASSPPIDGYTF. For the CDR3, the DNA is TGTGCCAGCAGTCCCCCCATCGATGGCTACACCTTC.

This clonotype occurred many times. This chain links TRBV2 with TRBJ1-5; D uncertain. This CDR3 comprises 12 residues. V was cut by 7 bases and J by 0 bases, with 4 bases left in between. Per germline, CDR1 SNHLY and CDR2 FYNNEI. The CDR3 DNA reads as TGTGCCAGCAAGTATAGCAATCAGCCCCAGCATTTT. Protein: CASKYSNQPQHF.

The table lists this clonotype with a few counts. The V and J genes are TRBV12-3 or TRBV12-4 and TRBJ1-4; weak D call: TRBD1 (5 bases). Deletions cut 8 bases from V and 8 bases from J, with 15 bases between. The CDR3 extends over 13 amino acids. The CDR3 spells CASLGGYQEKLFF. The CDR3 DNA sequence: TGTGCCAGCCTCGGGGGGTATCAGGAAAAACTGTTTTTT.

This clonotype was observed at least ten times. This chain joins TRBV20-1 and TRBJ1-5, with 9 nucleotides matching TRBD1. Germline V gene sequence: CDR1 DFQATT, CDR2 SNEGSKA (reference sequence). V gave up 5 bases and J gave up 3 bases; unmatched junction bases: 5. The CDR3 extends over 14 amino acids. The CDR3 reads CSASGTGPNQPQHF. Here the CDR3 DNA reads TGCAGTGCTTCCGGGACAGGGCCCAATCAGCCCCAGCATTTT.

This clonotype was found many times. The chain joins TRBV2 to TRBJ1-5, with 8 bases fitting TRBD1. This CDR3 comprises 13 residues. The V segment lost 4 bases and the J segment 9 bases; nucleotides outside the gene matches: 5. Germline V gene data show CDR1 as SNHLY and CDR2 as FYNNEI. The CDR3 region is CASSVGGTGPQHF. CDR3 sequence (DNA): TGTGCCAGCAGTGTCGGGGGGACAGGGCCCCAGCATTTT.

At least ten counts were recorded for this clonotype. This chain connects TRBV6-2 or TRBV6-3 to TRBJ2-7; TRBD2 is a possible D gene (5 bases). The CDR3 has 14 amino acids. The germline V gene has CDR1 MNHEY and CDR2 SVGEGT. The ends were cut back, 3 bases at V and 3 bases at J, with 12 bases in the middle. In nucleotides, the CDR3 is TGTGCCAGCAGTTATTCGCGGGTGAGCTACGAGCAGTACTTC. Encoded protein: CASSYSRVSYEQYF.

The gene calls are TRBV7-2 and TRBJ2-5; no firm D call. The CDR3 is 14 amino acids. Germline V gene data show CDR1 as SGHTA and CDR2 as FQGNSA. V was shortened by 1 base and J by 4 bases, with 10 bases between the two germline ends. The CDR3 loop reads CASSLVQRRETQYF. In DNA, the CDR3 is TGTGCCAGCAGCTTAGTACAGCGCCGAGAGACCCAGTACTTC.

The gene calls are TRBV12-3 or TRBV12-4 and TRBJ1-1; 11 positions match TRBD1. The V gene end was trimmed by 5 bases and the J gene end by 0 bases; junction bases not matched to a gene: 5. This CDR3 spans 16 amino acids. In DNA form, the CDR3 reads TGTGCCAGCAGTCCGGGACAGGGGGGGATGAACACTGAAGCTTTCTTT. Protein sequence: CASSPGQGGMNTEAFF.

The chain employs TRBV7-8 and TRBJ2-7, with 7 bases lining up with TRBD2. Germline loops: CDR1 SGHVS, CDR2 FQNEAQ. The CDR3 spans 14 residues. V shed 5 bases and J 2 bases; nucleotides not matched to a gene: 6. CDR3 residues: CASSGGVQTYEQYF. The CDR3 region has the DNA TGTGCCAGCAGCGGGGGGGTCCAGACCTACGAGCAGTACTTC. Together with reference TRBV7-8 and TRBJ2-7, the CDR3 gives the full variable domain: GAGVSQSPRYKVAKRGQDVALRCDPISGHVSLFWYQQALGQGPEFLTYFQNEAQLDKSGLPSDRFFAERPEGSVSTLKIQRTQQEDSAVYLCASSGGVQTYEQYFGPGTRLTVT.

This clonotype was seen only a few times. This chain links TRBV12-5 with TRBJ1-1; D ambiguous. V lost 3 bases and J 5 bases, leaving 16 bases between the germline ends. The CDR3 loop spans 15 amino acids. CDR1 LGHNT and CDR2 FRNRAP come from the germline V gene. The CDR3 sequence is CASGFPPGRETEAFF. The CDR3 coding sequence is TGTGCTAGTGGTTTCCCCCCCGGGCGGGAGACTGAAGCTTTCTTT.

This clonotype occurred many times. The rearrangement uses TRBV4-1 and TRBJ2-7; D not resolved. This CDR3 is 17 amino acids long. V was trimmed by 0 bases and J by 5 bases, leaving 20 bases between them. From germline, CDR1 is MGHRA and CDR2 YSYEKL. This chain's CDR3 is CASSQDFGRRGGHEQYF. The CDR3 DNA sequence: TGCGCCAGCAGCCAAGATTTCGGTAGGCGCGGCGGCCACGAGCAGTACTTC.

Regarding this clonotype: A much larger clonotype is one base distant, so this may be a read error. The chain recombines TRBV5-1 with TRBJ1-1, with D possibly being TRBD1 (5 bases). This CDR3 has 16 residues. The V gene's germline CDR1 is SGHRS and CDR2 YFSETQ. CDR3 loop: CASSFTTRDGNAEAFF. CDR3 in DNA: TGCGCCAGCAGCTTTACGACCCGGGACGGGAACGCTGAAGCTTTCTTT.

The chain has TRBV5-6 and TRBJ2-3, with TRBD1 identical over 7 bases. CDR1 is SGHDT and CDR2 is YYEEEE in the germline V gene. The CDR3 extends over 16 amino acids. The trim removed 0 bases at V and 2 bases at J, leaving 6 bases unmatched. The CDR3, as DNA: TGTGCCAGCAGCTTGGGAGGGGGCACCTCCACAGATACGCAGTATTTT. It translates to CASSLGGGTSTDTQYF.